This passage covers 8 T cell receptor beta chains from one sample sequenced in a study of human T cells and chemical hapten exposure. The time point denotes: healthy volunteer bleed at 6 weeks. Whole blood that had not been fractionated was the source of extracted total RNA. TCRdb re-analysed the RACE reads in MiXCR, keeping a single row per CDR3 protein. This sample yields fewer than 85,000 distinct CDR3 sequences, of which 7% to 9.5% are seen a single time; about 1.8% belongs to the top ten. Sequencing input: whole blood. These TCRs come from a female donor in good health. Some clones in this sample may be carry-over from other donors' samples.

This clonotype was picked up a small number of times. The chain uses TRBV6-1 and TRBJ2-4, with 9 bases aligning to TRBD2. Trimming removed 1 base from V and 1 base from J; junction bases left unmatched: 2. The germline V gene has CDR1 MNHNS and CDR2 SASEGT. The CDR3 has 16 amino acids. CDR3 nucleotide sequence: TGTGCCAGCAGTGAAGAAACTAGCGGGGCCAAAAACATTCAGTACTTC. Translated: CASSEETSGAKNIQYF.

This clonotype has a handful of counts. The rearrangement links TRBV7-6 to TRBJ1-1; D remains unclear. The ends were cut back, 8 bases at V and 1 base at J, with 11 bases in the middle. The CDR3 covers 13 residues. The V gene's germline CDR1 is SGHVS and CDR2 FNYEAQ. The CDR3 is CASRGGPNTEAFF. The DNA of the CDR3 is TGTGCCAGCCGAGGCGGCCCGAACACTGAAGCTTTCTTT. Combining the CDR3 with reference TRBV7-6 and TRBJ1-1 gives the whole variable domain GAGVSQSPRYKVTKRGQDVALRCDPISGHVSLYWYRQALGQGPEFLTYFNYEAQQDKSGLPNDRFSAERPEGSISTLTIQRTEQRDSAMYRCASRGGPNTEAFFGQGTRLTVV.

There are a few counts of this clonotype. The chain recombines TRBV6-2 or TRBV6-3 with TRBJ2-7; no clear D gene. V was pared by 7 bases and J by 0 bases, with 4 bases between. CDR1 is MNHEY and CDR2 is SVGEGT in the germline V gene. The length of the CDR3 is 11 residues. CDR3 amino acids: CASTDSYEQYF. The CDR3, as DNA: TGTGCCAGCACCGACTCCTACGAGCAGTACTTC.

The chain links TRBV10-3 to TRBJ1-1; no firm D call. CDR1 and CDR2 from the germline V gene are ENHRY and SYGVKD. Trimming pared 1 base from V and 0 bases from J, leaving 9 bases between. The CDR3 consists of 15 residues. The CDR3 DNA reads as TGTGCCATCAGTGAGTACCCAGGAGTGAACACTGAAGCTTTCTTT. Translation: CAISEYPGVNTEAFF.

This chain joins TRBV15 and TRBJ2-3; a possible D gene is TRBD1 (5 bases). Trimming stripped 3 bases from V and 4 bases from J, with 23 bases between. Looked up from germline, CDR1 is LNHNV and CDR2 is YYDKDF (reference sequence). The CDR3 covers 18 residues. The CDR3 is CATSSGMQGSRRADTQYF. CDR3 nucleotides: TGTGCCACCAGCAGCGGAATGCAGGGAAGTCGCCGGGCAGATACGCAGTATTTT.

This clonotype was recorded a few times. The chain recombines TRBV28 with TRBJ1-4, with 8 positions matching TRBD1. J lost 8 bases, V lost 5 bases, and 10 bases had no gene match. CDR3 size: 15 residues. The germline gives CDR1 MDHEN, CDR2 SYDVKM. For the CDR3, the DNA is TGTGCCAGCAGTCCTATACAGGGGGGGAAAGAAAAACTGTTTTTT. As protein: CASSPIQGGKEKLFF.

The V and J genes are TRBV12-3 or TRBV12-4 and TRBJ2-7; 8 bases align to TRBD2. Trimming at V came to 4 bases and at J to 3 bases, leaving 5 bases not matched to a gene. The CDR3 consists of 14 residues. The CDR3 here is CASSYAGGYYEQYF. The CDR3 bases are TGTGCCAGCAGTTACGCGGGGGGTTACTACGAGCAGTACTTC.

This clonotype was detected ten times or more. V and J are TRBV28 and TRBJ2-3; D is uncertain. The germline gives CDR1 MDHEN, CDR2 SYDVKM. The CDR3 length is 17 residues. Between the trimmed V and J ends, which lost 3 bases and 4 bases, there was a span of 20 bases. This CDR3 reads CASSFPFALERADTQYF. DNA for the CDR3: TGTGCCAGCAGTTTTCCATTCGCTTTGGAAAGAGCAGATACGCAGTATTTT.